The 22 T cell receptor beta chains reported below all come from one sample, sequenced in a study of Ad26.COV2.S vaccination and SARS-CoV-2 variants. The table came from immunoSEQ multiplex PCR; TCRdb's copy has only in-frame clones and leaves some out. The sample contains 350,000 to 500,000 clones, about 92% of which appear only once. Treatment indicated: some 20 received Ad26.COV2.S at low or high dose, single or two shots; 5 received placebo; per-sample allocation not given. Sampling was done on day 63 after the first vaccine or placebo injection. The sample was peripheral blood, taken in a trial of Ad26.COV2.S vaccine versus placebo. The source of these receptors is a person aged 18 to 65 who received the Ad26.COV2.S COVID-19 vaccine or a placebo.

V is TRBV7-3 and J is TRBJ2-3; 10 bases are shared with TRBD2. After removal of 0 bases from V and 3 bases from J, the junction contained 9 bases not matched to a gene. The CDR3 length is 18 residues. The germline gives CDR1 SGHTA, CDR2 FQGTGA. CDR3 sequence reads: CASSLTGPSGSVTDTQYF. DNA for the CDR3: TGTGCCAGCAGCTTAACGGGGCCTAGCGGGAGTGTAACAGATACGCAGTATTTT. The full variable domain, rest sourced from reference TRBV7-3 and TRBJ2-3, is GAGVSQTPSNKVTEKGKYVELRCDPISGHTALYWYRQSLGQGPEFLIYFQGTGAADDSGLPNDRFFAVRPEGSVSTLKIQRTERGDSAVYLCASSLTGPSGSVTDTQYFGPGTRLTVL.

The CDR3 region is CASTRRAGGPYEQYF. The CDR3 DNA follows: TGTGCCAGTACCAGGCGGGCAGGGGGGCCCTACGAGCAGTACTTC. The V gene is TRBV6-5, the J gene TRBJ2-7; TRBD1 is a possible D gene (7 bases). CDR3 length: 15 amino acids. CDR1 and CDR2 from the germline V gene are MNHEY and SVGAGI. V was trimmed by 9 bases and J by 2 bases, leaving 20 bases between them.

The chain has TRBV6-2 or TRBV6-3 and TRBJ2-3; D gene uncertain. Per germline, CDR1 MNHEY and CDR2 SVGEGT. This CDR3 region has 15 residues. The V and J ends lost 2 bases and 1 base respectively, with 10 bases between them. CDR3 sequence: CASSYGRVRTDTQYF. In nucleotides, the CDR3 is TGTGCCAGCAGTTACGGTAGAGTTCGCACAGATACGCAGTATTTT.

The CDR3 reads CATGAGSGNEQFF. The DNA for the CDR3 is TGTGCGACGGGAGCGGGATCTGGGAATGAGCAGTTCTTC. The rearrangement joins TRBV24-1 to TRBJ2-1; 7 positions match TRBD2. CDR1 and CDR2 (germline): KGHDR, SFDVKD. CDR3 length: 13 residues.

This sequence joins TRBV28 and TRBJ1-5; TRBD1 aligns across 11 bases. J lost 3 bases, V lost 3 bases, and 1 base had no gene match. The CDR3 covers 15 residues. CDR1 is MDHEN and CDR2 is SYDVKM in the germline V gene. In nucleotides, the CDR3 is TGTGCCAGCAGTTTGGGACAGGGGGTCAATCAGCCCCAGCATTTT. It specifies CASSLGQGVNQPQHF.

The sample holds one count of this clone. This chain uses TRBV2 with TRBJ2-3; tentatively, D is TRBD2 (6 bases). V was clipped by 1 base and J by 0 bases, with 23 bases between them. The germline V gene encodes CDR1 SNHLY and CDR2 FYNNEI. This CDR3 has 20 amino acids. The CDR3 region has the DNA TGTGCCAGCAGTGAAGGGAGGGCCGAGCTAGCGAGATCTAGCACAGATACGCAGTATTTT. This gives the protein CASSEGRAELARSSTDTQYF.

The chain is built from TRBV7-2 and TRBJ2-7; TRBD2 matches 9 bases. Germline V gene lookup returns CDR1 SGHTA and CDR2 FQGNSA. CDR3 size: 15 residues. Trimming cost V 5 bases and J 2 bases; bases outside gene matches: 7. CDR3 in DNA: TGTGCCAGCAGCCCGTGGGCTAGCGGGGCCTACGAGCAGTACTTC. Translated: CASSPWASGAYEQYF.

The CDR3 is CASSQDETSGDEQFF. CDR3 nucleotide sequence: TGCGCCAGCAGCCAAGATGAAACTAGCGGCGATGAGCAGTTCTTC. The gene calls are TRBV4-3 and TRBJ2-1; the match to TRBD2 covers 8 bases. V gave up 0 bases and J gave up 8 bases; unmatched junction bases: 6. The CDR3 has 15 amino acids. Germline V CDR1 and CDR2: LGHNA, YSLEER.

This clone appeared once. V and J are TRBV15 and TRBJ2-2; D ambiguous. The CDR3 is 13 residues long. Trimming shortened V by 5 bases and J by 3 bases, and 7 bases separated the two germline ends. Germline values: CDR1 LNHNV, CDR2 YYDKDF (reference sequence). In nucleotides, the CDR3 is TGTGCCACCAGCCGGGCGGACACCGGGGAGCTGTTTTTT. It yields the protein CATSRADTGELFF.

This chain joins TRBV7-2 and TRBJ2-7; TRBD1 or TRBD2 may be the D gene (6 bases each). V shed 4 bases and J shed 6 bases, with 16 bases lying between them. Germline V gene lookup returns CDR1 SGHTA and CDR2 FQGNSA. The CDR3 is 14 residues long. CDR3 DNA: TGTGCCAGCAGCTACGCAGCCAGGGGAGGCGAGCAGTACTTC. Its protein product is CASSYAARGGEQYF.

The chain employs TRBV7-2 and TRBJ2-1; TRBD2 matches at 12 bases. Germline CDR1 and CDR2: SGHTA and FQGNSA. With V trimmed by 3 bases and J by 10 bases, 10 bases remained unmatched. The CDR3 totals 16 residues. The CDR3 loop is CASSLEIGLAGLEQFF. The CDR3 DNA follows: TGTGCCAGCAGCTTGGAAATTGGACTAGCGGGACTAGAGCAGTTCTTC.

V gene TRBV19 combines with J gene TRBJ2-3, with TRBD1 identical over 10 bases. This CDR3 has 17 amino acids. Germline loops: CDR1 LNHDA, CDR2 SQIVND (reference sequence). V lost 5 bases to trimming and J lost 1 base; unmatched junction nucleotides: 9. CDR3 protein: CASSPRQGARGTDTQYF. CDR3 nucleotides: TGTGCCAGTAGTCCCCGACAGGGGGCGCGAGGCACAGATACGCAGTATTTT. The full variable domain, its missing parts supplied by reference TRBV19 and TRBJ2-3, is DGGITQSPKYLFRKEGQNVTLSCEQNLNHDAMYWYRQDPGQGLRLIYYSQIVNDFQKGDIAEGYSVSREKKESFPLTVTSAQKNPTAFYLCASSPRQGARGTDTQYFGPGTRLTVL.

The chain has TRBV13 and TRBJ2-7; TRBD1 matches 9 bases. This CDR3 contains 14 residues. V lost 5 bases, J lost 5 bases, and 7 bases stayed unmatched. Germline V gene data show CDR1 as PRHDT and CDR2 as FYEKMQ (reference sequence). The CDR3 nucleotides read TGTGCCAGCAGCCCGGGACAGGGATGGAACGAGCAGTACTTC. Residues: CASSPGQGWNEQYF.

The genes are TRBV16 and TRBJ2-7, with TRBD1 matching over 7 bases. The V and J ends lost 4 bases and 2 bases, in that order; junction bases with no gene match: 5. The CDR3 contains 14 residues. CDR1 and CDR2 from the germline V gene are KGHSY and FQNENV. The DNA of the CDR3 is TGTGCCAGCAGCCCCGACAGGGAGACCTACGAGCAGTACTTC. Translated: CASSPDRETYEQYF.

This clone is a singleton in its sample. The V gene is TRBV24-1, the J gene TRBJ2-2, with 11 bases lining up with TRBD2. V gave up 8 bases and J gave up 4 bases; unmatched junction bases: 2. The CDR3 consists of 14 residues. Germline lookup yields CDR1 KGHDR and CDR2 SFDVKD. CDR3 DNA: TGTGCCACCACAACTAGCGGGAGCACCGGGGAGCTGTTTTTT. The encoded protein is CATTTSGSTGELFF.

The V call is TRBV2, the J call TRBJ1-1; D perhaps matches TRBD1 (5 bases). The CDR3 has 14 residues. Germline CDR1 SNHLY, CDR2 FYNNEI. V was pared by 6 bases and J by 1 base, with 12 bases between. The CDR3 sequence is CASSLGGWNTEAFF. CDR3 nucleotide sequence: TGTGCCAGCAGCCTGGGGGGATGGAACACTGAAGCTTTCTTT.

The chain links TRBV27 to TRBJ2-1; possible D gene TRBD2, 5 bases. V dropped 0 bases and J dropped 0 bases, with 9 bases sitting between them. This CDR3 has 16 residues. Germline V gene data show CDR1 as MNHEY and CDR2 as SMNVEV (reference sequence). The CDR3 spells CASSLSWEHSYNEQFF. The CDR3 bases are TGTGCCAGCAGTTTATCGTGGGAGCACTCCTACAATGAGCAGTTCTTC.

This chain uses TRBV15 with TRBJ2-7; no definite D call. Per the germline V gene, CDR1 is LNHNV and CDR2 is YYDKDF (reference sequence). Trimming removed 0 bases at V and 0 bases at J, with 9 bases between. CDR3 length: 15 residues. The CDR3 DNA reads TGTGCCACCAGCAGAGACTCTTCGGCCTCCTACGAGCAGTACTTC. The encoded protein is CATSRDSSASYEQYF.

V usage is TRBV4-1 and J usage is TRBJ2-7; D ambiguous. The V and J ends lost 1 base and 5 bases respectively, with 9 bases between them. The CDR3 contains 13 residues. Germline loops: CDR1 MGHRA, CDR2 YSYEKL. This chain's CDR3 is CASSQVAFNEQYF. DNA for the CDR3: TGCGCCAGCAGCCAAGTTGCGTTCAACGAGCAGTACTTC.

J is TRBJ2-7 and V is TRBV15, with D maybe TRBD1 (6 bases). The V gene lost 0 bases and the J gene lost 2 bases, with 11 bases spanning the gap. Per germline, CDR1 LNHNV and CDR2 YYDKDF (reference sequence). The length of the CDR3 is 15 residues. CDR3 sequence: CATSREGGQPYEQYF. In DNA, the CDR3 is TGTGCCACCAGCAGAGAGGGTGGACAGCCCTACGAGCAGTACTTC.

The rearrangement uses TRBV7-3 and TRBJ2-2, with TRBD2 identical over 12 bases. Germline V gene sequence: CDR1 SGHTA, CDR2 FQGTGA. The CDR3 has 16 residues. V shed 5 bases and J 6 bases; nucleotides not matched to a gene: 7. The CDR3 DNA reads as TGTGCCAGCAGCATGCTAGCGGGAGGGCCTGCCGGGGAGCTGTTTTTT. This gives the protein CASSMLAGGPAGELFF.

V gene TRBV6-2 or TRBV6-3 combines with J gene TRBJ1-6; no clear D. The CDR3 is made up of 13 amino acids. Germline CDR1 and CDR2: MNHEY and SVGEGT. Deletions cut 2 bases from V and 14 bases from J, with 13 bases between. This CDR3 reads CASSYPRRVSLHF. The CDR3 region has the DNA TGTGCCAGCAGTTACCCCCGGCGTGTGTCCCTCCACTTT.